What follows are 12 T cell receptor beta chains derived from one specimen sequenced in a study of blood T cell repertoires in COVID-19. Repertoires were generated with immunoSEQ multiplex PCR, while TCRdb's copy carries only in-frame clones and drops some. The sample gives over 110,000 clones, 80% to 85% of which show up once; 7% to 10% is in the top ten. The sequenced sample was peripheral blood. All receptors derive from a human donor in a cohort sampled during active COVID-19.

The table lists this clone with a count of one. V gene TRBV29-1 combines with J gene TRBJ2-7; possibly TRBD1 for D (5 bases). This CDR3 is built from 14 residues. V was cut by 5 bases and J by 7 bases, with 21 bases left in between. Germline CDR1 SQVTM, CDR2 ANQGSEA. The CDR3 DNA is TGCAGCGTTTCATTTCAGGGTCGTTCGCGGGAGCAGTACTTC. Translated, it gives CSVSFQGRSREQYF.

Written as DNA, the CDR3 is TGTGCCAGCAACCCGGGACAGAAGAATTCACCCCTCCACTTT. Translated, it gives CASNPGQKNSPLHF. The rearrangement joins TRBV28 to TRBJ1-6; 7 bases match TRBD1. The CDR3 runs to 14 residues. The germline CDR1 and CDR2 sequences are MDHEN and SYDVKM. Germline trimming cut 7 bases from V and 7 bases from J; bases unmatched to any gene: 7.

This clone appeared a single time. The chain employs TRBV7-2 and TRBJ2-7, with TRBD2 as a possible D gene (6 bases). Trimming left V 6 bases short and J 5 bases short, with 17 bases between. The germline V gene encodes CDR1 SGHTA and CDR2 FQGNSA. CDR3 length equals 14 residues. This CDR3 is CASSPPGLGHEQYF. The DNA of the CDR3 is TGTGCCAGCAGTCCCCCGGGACTCGGCCACGAGCAGTACTTC.

V and J are TRBV19 and TRBJ2-7, with TRBD1 identical over 8 bases. With V trimmed by 4 bases and J by 2 bases, 7 bases remained unmatched. Germline V gene lookup returns CDR1 LNHDA and CDR2 SQIVND (reference sequence). The CDR3 runs 15 residues. The CDR3 spells CASSKPGQETYEQYF. CDR3 DNA: TGTGCCAGTAGTAAACCGGGACAGGAGACCTACGAGCAGTACTTC.

The chain couples TRBV3-1 (or the pseudogene TRBV3-2) to TRBJ1-5; D remains unclear. This CDR3 is 15 amino acids long. Trimming stripped 1 base from V and 0 bases from J, with 7 bases between. Germline assignment: CDR1 LGHDT and CDR2 YNNKEL (reference sequence). The CDR3 reads CASSQGSYSNQPQHF. CDR3 in DNA: TGTGCCAGCAGCCAAGGCTCCTATAGCAATCAGCCCCAGCATTTT.

The chain recombines TRBV5-1 with TRBJ2-5; 11 nucleotides line up with TRBD2. V dropped 3 bases and J dropped 5; count of bases not matched to a gene: 6. Germline-derived CDR1 and CDR2 are SGHRS and YFSETQ. This CDR3 has 15 amino acids. CDR3 DNA: TGCGCCAGCAGCTCGGAGACTAGCGGGATCGAGACCCAGTACTTC. Its translation is CASSSETSGIETQYF.

The chain employs TRBV7-2 and TRBJ2-5, with 7 bases fitting TRBD2. Germline trimming cut 5 bases from V and 5 bases from J; bases unmatched to any gene: 5. The CDR3 spans 13 residues. Germline lookup yields CDR1 SGHTA and CDR2 FQGNSA. CDR3 DNA sequence: TGTGCCAGCAGCGCCTCGGGGGGTGAGACCCAGTACTTC. It is translated as CASSASGGETQYF.

The chain recombines TRBV28 with TRBJ1-2; 7 bases line up with TRBD1. Germline V gene data show CDR1 as MDHEN and CDR2 as SYDVKM. The CDR3 extends over 13 amino acids. The V and J ends lost 6 bases and 8 bases, in that order; junction bases with no gene match: 9. The CDR3 sequence: CASSPADRWGYTF. CDR3 sequence (DNA): TGTGCCAGCAGCCCCGCGGACAGGTGGGGCTACACCTTC.

V is TRBV18 and J is TRBJ1-5, with D tentatively TRBD1 (6 bases). The germline V and J ends were trimmed by 3 bases and 5 bases, with 17 bases remaining between them. CDR3 size: 16 residues. The germline gives CDR1 KGHSH, CDR2 LQKENI. In nucleotides, the CDR3 is TGTGCCAGCTCACCCACCTACAGGGTTTCGGATCAGCCCCAGCATTTT. It yields the protein CASSPTYRVSDQPQHF. The full variable domain, with the rest looked up from reference TRBV18 and TRBJ1-5, is NAGVMQNPRHLVRRRGQEARLRCSPMKGHSHVYWYRQLPEEGLKFMVYLQKENIIDESGMPKERFSAEFPKEGPSILRIQQVVRGDSAAYFCASSPTYRVSDQPQHFGDGTRLSIL.

The V and J genes are TRBV3-1 (or the pseudogene TRBV3-2) and TRBJ2-5; no clear D gene. The CDR3 covers 14 residues. Per germline, CDR1 LGHDT and CDR2 YNNKEL (reference sequence). V lost 0 bases to trimming and J lost 4 bases, with 9 bases between them. This CDR3 reads CASSQDRVRETQYF. CDR3 DNA sequence: TGTGCCAGCAGCCAAGATCGGGTGAGAGAGACCCAGTACTTC.

The chain carries TRBV27 and TRBJ1-2, with 7 bases that match TRBD1. CDR3 length: 15 amino acids. Germline CDR1 MNHEY, CDR2 SMNVEV (reference sequence). V gave up 0 bases and J gave up 9 bases; unmatched junction bases: 10. This chain's CDR3 is CASSLSPGQVSSYTF. The CDR3, as DNA: TGTGCCAGCAGTTTATCCCCCGGACAGGTCTCGAGCTACACCTTC.

V usage is TRBV20-1 and J usage is TRBJ2-1; D gene uncertain. CDR3 length: 14 residues. Germline values: CDR1 DFQATT, CDR2 SNEGSKA (reference sequence). V lost 3 bases and J lost 1, with 10 bases in between. The CDR3 loop reads CSASSAPSYNEQFF. The CDR3 bases are TGCAGTGCTAGTTCAGCGCCATCCTACAATGAGCAGTTCTTC.